This is a list of T cell receptor beta chains from one sample in a study of cytomegalovirus exposure and HLA in healthy donors. Assay: immunoSEQ multiplex PCR; the TCRdb copy retains only in-frame clones and omits some. The sample has about 200,000 clones; 86% are singletons. Sequencing input: PBMCs. The source of these receptors is a woman aged 25 to 39 in good health and CMV-seronegative. Each CDR3 is given with its conserved first and last residue. D genes are given only for firm matches. Expanded clones are given a class, and other clones once, few, many or no size at all.

j_call	d_call	clone_size	v_call	cdr3_nt	cdr3_aa
TRBJ2-7	NA	few	TRBV5-5	TGTGCCAGCAGCTTGAAGCTAGCGTCTTCCTACGAGCAGTACTTC	CASSLKLASSYEQYF
TRBJ1-2	NA	few	TRBV19	TGTGCCAGTAGTATGACAGCAGGAGCTTATGGCTACACCTTC	CASSMTAGAYGYTF
TRBJ2-5	TRBD1	NA	TRBV5-1	TGCGCCAGCAGTCAGGGTGGGACAGGTCAAGAGACCCAGTACTTC	CASSQGGTGQETQYF
TRBJ2-2	TRBD1	NA	TRBV9	TGTGCCAGCAGCGTCTCGGGACAGGGGTGGGCCGGGGAGCTGTTTTTT	CASSVSGQGWAGELFF
TRBJ1-5	NA	NA	TRBV6-1	TGTGCCAGCAGTGACCACCCCTGGAGGCCCCAGCATTTT	CASSDHPWRPQHF
TRBJ1-2	TRBD1	few	TRBV28	TGTGCCAGCAGTTTATGGGGGCCGGGACAGAAGGAATATGGCTACACCTTC	CASSLWGPGQKEYGYTF
TRBJ1-1	TRBD1	NA	TRBV18	TGTGCCAGCTCACCATTAACAGGGGACAGCAAGAAGGGAGCTTTCTTT	CASSPLTGDSKKGAFF
TRBJ2-7	NA	NA	TRBV10-1	TGCGCCAGCAGTGCCTCCGGGATTCTCCCTTACGAGCAGTACTTC	CASSASGILPYEQYF
TRBJ2-2	TRBD2	NA	TRBV7-2	TGTGCCAGCAGCTTTTTTAGCGGGGGGGCGGGCGGGGAGCTGTTTTTT	CASSFFSGGAGGELFF
TRBJ1-2	NA	NA	TRBV19	TGTGCCAGTAGTATCGCCAGGGTCTATGGCTACACCTTC	CASSIARVYGYTF
TRBJ2-7	NA	NA	TRBV11-1	TGTGCCAGCAGCCTCCGGACAGCGTCTCGTTTCGAGCAGTACTTC	CASSLRTASRFEQYF
TRBJ2-4	NA	NA	TRBV5-8	TGTGCCAGCAGCTTGGCCGTTACGGGTAACATTCAGTACTTC	CASSLAVTGNIQYF
TRBJ1-4	NA	NA	TRBV27	TGTGCCAGCTTTCATGGGCAAACTAATGAAAAACTGTTTTTT	CASFHGQTNEKLFF
TRBJ2-7	TRBD1	few	TRBV27	TGTGCCAGCAGTTTATCCGGGACAGGGGTTTACGAGCAGTACTTC	CASSLSGTGVYEQYF
TRBJ2-7	NA	NA	TRBV5-1	TGCGCCAGCAGCTTGTTGAGGGGGACCCCCGAGGACGAGCAGTACTTC	CASSLLRGTPEDEQYF
TRBJ2-7	NA	once	TRBV6-4	TGTGCCAGCAGTGGGGGGGACCCCTCATACGAGCAGTACTTC	CASSGGDPSYEQYF
TRBJ2-2	TRBD1	NA	TRBV5-1	TGCGCCAGCAGCTGGAGTCGGGACAGCGGGAACACCGGGGAGCTGTTTTTT	CASSWSRDSGNTGELFF
TRBJ2-7	TRBD1	once	TRBV2	TGTGCCAGCAGTGGGGACAGTTACTCCTACGAGCAGTACTTC	CASSGDSYSYEQYF
TRBJ2-1	NA	NA	TRBV7-2	TGTGCCAGCAGCCAGAGGGGGGGTCCGCCCCATGAGCAGTTCTTC	CASSQRGGPPHEQFF
TRBJ2-5	TRBD1	few	TRBV5-1	TGCGCCAGCAGCTTGGGAGGGGGCTCGGAGACCCAGTACTTC	CASSLGGGSETQYF
TRBJ2-1	TRBD2	NA	TRBV11-3	TGTGCCAGCAGCTCGCGGACTAGCGGGTACAATGAGCAGTTCTTC	CASSSRTSGYNEQFF
TRBJ1-2	NA	NA	TRBV6-5	TGTGCCAGCAGTTACTCCGCGGGGAGGAACTATGGCTACACCTTC	CASSYSAGRNYGYTF
TRBJ2-7	TRBD2	NA	TRBV27	TGTGCCAGCAGTTTATTAGCGGGGGGGCTGGACGAGCAGTACTTC	CASSLLAGGLDEQYF
TRBJ1-2	NA	once	TRBV19	TGTGCCAGGGATGCAGGGGTTCTCTATGGCTACACCTTC	CARDAGVLYGYTF
TRBJ2-7	NA	NA	TRBV5-1	TGCGCCAGCAGCTTCGGGACACGAACCTACGAGCAGTACTTC	CASSFGTRTYEQYF
TRBJ2-5	TRBD2	once	TRBV7-2	TGTGCCAGCACCCCTTTCGGGAGGGGAGAGACCCAGTACTTC	CASTPFGRGETQYF
TRBJ2-2	NA	few	TRBV27	TGTGCCAGCAGTTACCAAACAGGGAACACCGGGGAGCTGTTTTTT	CASSYQTGNTGELFF
TRBJ1-6	NA	NA	TRBV5-1	TGCGCCAGCAGCCCGATGGACTCAAGGGATTCACCCCTCCACTTT	CASSPMDSRDSPLHF
TRBJ2-3	TRBD2	NA	TRBV9	TGTGCCAGCAGCGCGGGAGGCTCTAGCACAGATACGCAGTATTTT	CASSAGGSSTDTQYF
TRBJ2-7	TRBD1	once	TRBV30	TGTGCCTGGAGTGTGACAGGGACCTACGAGCAGTACTTC	CAWSVTGTYEQYF
TRBJ2-5	NA	NA	TRBV6-5	TGTGCCAGCAGTTACTCCTCGACAGCCTACCAAGAGACCCAGTACTTC	CASSYSSTAYQETQYF
TRBJ1-5	NA	once	TRBV28	TGTGCCAGCAGTCCGGCCGGACATAATCCGCATTTT	CASSPAGHNPHF
TRBJ2-1	NA	once	TRBV5-1	TGCGCCAGCAGCTTGAACTCTGAGCAGTTCTTC	CASSLNSEQFF
TRBJ2-5	NA	NA	TRBV4-1	TGCGCCAGCAGCCAACAGGGGATAGAGACCCAGTACTTC	CASSQQGIETQYF
TRBJ2-5	TRBD2	NA	TRBV5-1	TGCGCCAGCAGCCCGGGGGGGGAAGGGGGTCAAGAGACCCAGTACTTC	CASSPGGEGGQETQYF
TRBJ2-7	TRBD2	NA	TRBV6-6	TGTGCCAGCCGGTACGGACTAGCGGGAACCTACGAGCAGTACTTC	CASRYGLAGTYEQYF
TRBJ2-5	TRBD2	NA	TRBV7-2	TGTGCCAGCACCGGGAGGGCCGCAGAGACCCAGTACTTC	CASTGRAAETQYF
TRBJ1-5	NA	NA	TRBV19	TGTGCCAGTAGTATCGAGGGTTATAGCAATCAGCCCCAGCATTTT	CASSIEGYSNQPQHF
TRBJ2-7	TRBD1	NA	TRBV19	TGTGCCAGTAGCCCCAGGGGGTACTACGAGCAGTACTTC	CASSPRGYYEQYF
TRBJ1-1	NA	NA	TRBV11-2	TGTGCCAGCAGCCCAGGGTGGGGGCCAGGCACTGAAGCTTTCTTT	CASSPGWGPGTEAFF
TRBJ2-2	TRBD2	NA	TRBV6-5	TGTGCCAGCAGAACAACTAGCGGGAGGGCCGGGGAGCTGTTTTTT	CASRTTSGRAGELFF